This note documents a single T cell receptor (beta chain) sequence. These data belong to a study of blood T cell repertoires in COVID-19. Study as a whole: Samples representing acute and convalescent COVID-19 were sourced from the United States, Italy and Spain.

Participants reported their clinical history, and cohort assignment relied on those reports. Recovery among Cohort 3 donors was established by two negative PCRs, clearance, or symptom resolution. In the original workflow: Cell counts per sample came from amplifying reference gene primers. Data came from immunoSEQ multiplex PCR; TCRdb stores just in-frame clones and leaves some out. The V and J calls and the clone size are those of that table, but D and trimming were determined from the DNA. The sample holds about 210,000 clones, 70% to 90% seen once. The CDR3 spans 13 residues. Germline V gene data show CDR1 as GTSNPN and CDR2 as SVGIG (reference sequence). The V end lost 8 bases, the J end lost 8 bases, and 21 bases lay between the germline ends.

What was sequenced was PBMCs or T cells enriched from blood (not recorded which). V usage is TRBV30 and J usage is TRBJ1-2; tentative D call: TRBD1 (6 bases). This receptor was identified in a man aged 35 to 55 who had recovered from COVID-19. The CDR3 DNA follows: TGTGCCAGCCGTTGGGGGCTGATAGGGGGCTACACCTTC. Its translation is CASRWGLIGGYTF. The full variable domain, rest sourced from reference TRBV30 and TRBJ1-2, is SQTIHQWPATLVQPVGSPLSLECTVEGTSNPNLYWYRQAAGRGLQLLFYSVGIGQISSEVPQNLSASRPQDRQFILSSKKLLLSDSGFYLCASRWGLIGGYTFGSGTRLTVV.